The clone carrying this T cell receptor (beta chain) has a count of ten or more. The antigen remains unidentified. The lymph nodes were axillary draining lymph nodes from breast cancer patients. The sample belongs to a study of breast tumors, draining lymph nodes, adjacent tissues. Overall study findings and caveats: Data fit most tumor T cells coming from lymph node, expanding in tumor. Tumor T cell lymph node origin was a supported hypothesis, not proven. Tumors had less TCR diversity than lymph nodes, more than nontumor tissue. Luminal-like breast cancer showed significantly greater tumor-nontumor repertoire similarity than basal-like breast cancer did.

The V gene's germline CDR1 is SGDLS and CDR2 YYNGEE. This CDR3 has 12 amino acids. V dropped 4 bases and J dropped 7 bases, with 12 bases sitting between them. Using its own MiXCR run on the multiplex PCR reads, TCRdb lists one record per CDR3 protein. The sample shows about 180,000 distinct CDR3 sequences, approximately 30% of them seen only once. The origin of this receptor is a female donor with breast cancer. Some clones in this sample may be carry-over from other donors' samples. The chain employs TRBV9 and TRBJ2-7; no firm D call. Sequenced material: axillary lymph node tissue. The CDR3 nucleotides are TGTGCCAGCAGCCTCCAGTATGGGGAGCAGTACTTC. It codes for CASSLQYGEQYF.